A selection of T cell receptor beta chains follows, all from one sample in a study of OX40 agonist ivuxolimab in advanced cancers. Sequencing used immunoSEQ multiplex PCR; TCRdb keeps in-frame clones, though not all of them. The table lists 75,000 to 100,000 clones, 70% to 85% of them singletons. Specimen: CD4+ or CD8+ T cells sorted from blood, collected in a trial of the OX40 agonist ivuxolimab. Source of these receptors: an adult with an advanced solid tumor such as melanoma, head and neck, liver or kidney cancer. The CDR3 runs from the conserved cysteine through the conserved F or W. The D gene is left open where the match is weak. Size is omitted from some rows. Given values are once, few, many or a class for expanded clones.

CASSGWGLGEQFF	TGTGCCAGTTCGGGATGGGGCCTTGGTGAGCAGTTCTTC	TRBV7-9	.	TRBJ2-1	.
CASSLPRVTGELFF	TGTGCCAGCAGCCTACCTAGAGTCACCGGGGAGCTGTTTTTT	TRBV2	few	TRBJ2-2	.
CASSLGSGNFTGELFF	TGTGCCAGCAGCTTAGGTAGCGGGAATTTTACCGGGGAGCTGTTTTTT	TRBV11-3	once	TRBJ2-2	TRBD2
CASSFEGDRVPDTQYF	TGTGCCAGCAGCTTTGAAGGGGACAGGGTACCAGATACGCAGTATTTT	TRBV12-1	.	TRBJ2-3	.
CASSYPPPPQPQHF	TGTGCCAGCAGTTACCCGCCTCCTCCACAGCCCCAGCATTTT	TRBV6-6	few	TRBJ1-5	.
CASSLARGPNSGVAYEQYF	TGCGCCAGCAGCTTGGCCCGCGGGCCTAATAGCGGGGTAGCCTACGAGCAGTACTTC	TRBV5-1	.	TRBJ2-7	TRBD2
CASSQAVFTGELFF	TGCGCCAGCAGCCAAGCGGTATTCACCGGGGAGCTGTTTTTT	TRBV4-3	.	TRBJ2-2	.
CASSVGAISTDTQYF	TGTGCCAGCAGCGTAGGGGCGATATCCACAGATACGCAGTATTTT	TRBV9	once	TRBJ2-3	.
CASSQSSRVNTEAFF	TGTGCCAGCAGCCAATCAAGCAGGGTGAACACTGAAGCTTTCTTT	TRBV16	.	TRBJ1-1	.
CASSSSGGNTGELFF	TGTGCCAGCAGCTCCAGCGGGGGAAACACCGGGGAGCTGTTTTTT	TRBV11-2	.	TRBJ2-2	TRBD2
CASSSGTGGGNTEAFF	TGTGCCAGCAGCTCCGGGACAGGGGGTGGGAACACTGAAGCTTTCTTT	TRBV27	.	TRBJ1-1	TRBD1
CASSSDSNEQYF	TGCGCCAGCAGCTCCGACTCGAACGAGCAGTACTTC	TRBV5-1	.	TRBJ2-7	.
CASSLKGNEQYF	TGCGCCAGCAGCTTGAAGGGTAACGAGCAGTACTTC	TRBV5-1	.	TRBJ2-7	.
CASSGGTGDRSNQPQHF	TGTGCCAGTAGTGGGGGGACAGGGGATCGGAGCAATCAGCCCCAGCATTTT	TRBV19	.	TRBJ1-5	TRBD1
CASNLAVTDTQYF	TGTGCCAGCAACCTAGCTGTTACAGATACGCAGTATTTT	TRBV2	.	TRBJ2-3	.
CASRVGRENEQFF	TGCGCCAGCAGGGTAGGGCGGGAGAATGAGCAGTTCTTC	TRBV5-1	.	TRBJ2-1	TRBD2
CAWSVGRLAGDEQYF	TGTGCCTGGAGTGTCGGTAGGCTAGCGGGGGACGAGCAGTACTTC	TRBV30	once	TRBJ2-7	TRBD2
CASSFGATYEQYF	TGTGCCAGCAGCTTCGGGGCCACCTACGAGCAGTACTTC	TRBV7-6	.	TRBJ2-7	.
CASLKRGVPEAFF	TGTGCCAGCCTGAAACGGGGGGTCCCTGAAGCTTTCTTT	TRBV6-1	.	TRBJ1-1	.
CASSYGRGQPQHF	TGTGCCAGCAGTTACGGTCGCGGGCAGCCCCAGCATTTT	TRBV6-5	.	TRBJ1-5	.
CASSLARGVHQPQHF	TGTGCCAGCAGCTTAGCGCGGGGGGTCCATCAGCCCCAGCATTTT	TRBV7-8	.	TRBJ1-5	.
CASSTQGGYQPQHF	TGTGCCAGCTCCACTCAGGGGGGGTATCAGCCCCAGCATTTT	TRBV18	once	TRBJ1-5	TRBD1
CASNSGTSLFF	TGCGCCAGTAATTCCGGGACTAGTCTGTTCTTC	TRBV5-1	.	TRBJ2-1	TRBD2
CASSSDRNQPQHF	TGTGCCAGCAGCTCAGACAGAAATCAGCCCCAGCATTTT	TRBV7-8	.	TRBJ1-5	.
CASRGTSGSYEQYF	TGTGCCAGCAGGGGGACTAGCGGGAGTTACGAGCAGTACTTC	TRBV6-5	.	TRBJ2-7	TRBD2
CASSSQGAGNEQYF	TGCGCCAGCAGCTCCCAGGGGGCTGGAAACGAGCAGTACTTC	TRBV5-1	few	TRBJ2-7	TRBD1
CASSLTGEQFF	TGTGCCAGCAGTCTGACAGGCGAGCAGTTCTTC	TRBV11-3	.	TRBJ2-1	.
CASSLKGAKNIQYF	TGTGCCAGCAGCTTAAAGGGTGCCAAAAACATTCAGTACTTC	TRBV13	.	TRBJ2-4	.
CASSSPGGDYNEQFF	TGTGCCAGCAGCTCGCCCGGGGGGGATTACAATGAGCAGTTCTTC	TRBV7-9	few	TRBJ2-1	TRBD2
CATSRGLAGGNEQFF	TGTGCCACCAGCAGGGGACTAGCGGGAGGGAATGAGCAGTTCTTC	TRBV15	.	TRBJ2-1	TRBD2
CASSDTGTGELFF	TGTGCCAGCAGCGACACGGGCACCGGGGAGCTGTTTTTT	TRBV7-3	.	TRBJ2-2	.
CASSAEVRGNAFF	TGTGCCAGCAGCGCCGAGGTGCGAGGGAACGCTTTCTTT	TRBV2	once	TRBJ1-1	.
CASRRTGSYEQYF	TGTGCCAGCAGACGGACAGGATCCTACGAGCAGTACTTC	TRBV6-6	.	TRBJ2-7	TRBD1
CARSYPPASGGGDTQYF	TGTGCCAGAAGCTACCCCCCGGCTAGCGGGGGGGGAGATACGCAGTATTTT	TRBV5-3	.	TRBJ2-3	TRBD2
CASSDDDNYNEQFF	TGTGCCAGCAGCGACGACGACAACTACAATGAGCAGTTCTTC	TRBV9	.	TRBJ2-1	.
CASSLRGTSGSYEQYF	TGTGCCAGCAGCTTAAGGGGGACTAGCGGGAGTTACGAGCAGTACTTC	TRBV7-2	many	TRBJ2-7	TRBD2
CASSSGQGQGEQFF	TGCGCCAGCAGCTCAGGACAGGGCCAGGGTGAGCAGTTCTTC	TRBV5-1	.	TRBJ2-1	TRBD1
CASRKQGMGTEAFF	TGTGCCAGCAGGAAGCAGGGAATGGGCACTGAAGCTTTCTTT	TRBV6-5	once	TRBJ1-1	.